Presented here are 16 T cell receptor beta chains from one specimen sequenced in a study of blood T cell repertoires in COVID-19. Sequencing was performed with immunoSEQ multiplex PCR; in TCRdb, only in-frame clones are kept and a portion is missing. The sample shows about 68,000 clones, 70% to 90% of them seen only once. Sequencing input: peripheral blood. These receptors came from a woman between 50 and 59 years old with COVID-19, enrolled during active disease.

The genes are TRBV19 and TRBJ2-1, with 14 bases aligning to TRBD2. CDR1 is LNHDA and CDR2 is SQIVND in the germline V gene (reference sequence). CDR3 length: 14 amino acids. The V and J ends lost 6 bases and 9 bases, in that order; junction bases with no gene match: 4. This chain's CDR3 is CASRGLAGEGEQFF. The CDR3, as DNA: TGTGCCAGTAGGGGACTAGCGGGAGAAGGTGAGCAGTTCTTC.

The rearrangement uses TRBV3-1 (or the pseudogene TRBV3-2) and TRBJ2-1, with TRBD2 as a possible D gene (5 bases). From germline, CDR1 is LGHDT and CDR2 YNNKEL (reference sequence). The CDR3 is 15 residues long. Trimming pared 1 base from V and 2 bases from J, leaving 9 bases between. CDR3 DNA sequence: TGTGCCAGCAGCCAAGGACGGGGAACCTACAATGAGCAGTTCTTC. As protein: CASSQGRGTYNEQFF.

The chain carries TRBV27 and TRBJ2-5; 9 bases agree with TRBD2. Per germline, CDR1 MNHEY and CDR2 SMNVEV (reference sequence). Trimming at V came to 6 bases and at J to 5 bases, leaving 7 bases not matched to a gene. The CDR3 has 14 amino acids. The CDR3 DNA follows: TGTGCCAGCAGAAGACTAGCGGCGATGGAGACCCAGTACTTC. The encoded protein is CASRRLAAMETQYF.

V gene TRBV5-1 combines with J gene TRBJ1-2; 9 nucleotides line up with TRBD1. CDR1 and CDR2 (germline): SGHRS, YFSETQ. CDR3 length: 16 residues. V was pared by 1 base and J by 2 bases, with 6 bases of the junction left unmatched. The CDR3 coding sequence is TGCGCCAGCAGCTTGAGTGGGACAGGGAGGAACTATGGCTACACCTTC. Translating it yields CASSLSGTGRNYGYTF.

The gene calls are TRBV7-6 and TRBJ2-2; tentatively, D is TRBD2 (5 bases). The CDR3 contains 15 residues. Between the trimmed V and J ends, which lost 2 bases and 4 bases, there was a span of 11 bases. Looked up from germline, CDR1 is SGHVS and CDR2 is FNYEAQ. Here the CDR3 DNA reads TGTGCCAGCAGCTTACTCGCGGGCGGCACCGGGGAGCTGTTTTTT. Amino acids: CASSLLAGGTGELFF.

The chain uses TRBV6-5 and TRBJ2-7; D is unresolved. This CDR3 has 13 amino acids. Germline CDR1 MNHEY, CDR2 SVGAGI. Trimming took off 6 bases at V and 2 bases at J, with 11 bases between the two ends. The CDR3 nucleotides read TGTGCCAGCAGCACGGGTCCTGCCTACGAGCAGTACTTC. Translated: CASSTGPAYEQYF.

The gene calls are TRBV28 and TRBJ1-2; D ambiguous. V lost 3 bases to trimming and J lost 4 bases, with 12 bases between them. The CDR3 has 14 residues. Germline CDR1 reads MDHEN; CDR2 reads SYDVKM. The chain's CDR3 is CASSFGGAGYGYTF. The CDR3 coding sequence is TGTGCCAGCAGTTTTGGTGGAGCGGGCTATGGCTACACCTTC.

The chain recombines TRBV6-5 with TRBJ2-2; no reliable D call. The CDR3 consists of 13 residues. Trimming stripped 8 bases from V and 1 base from J, with 8 bases between. The germline gives CDR1 MNHEY, CDR2 SVGAGI. CDR3 loop: CASRERNTGELFF. CDR3 coding DNA: TGTGCCAGCCGCGAGCGGAACACCGGGGAGCTGTTTTTT.

V is TRBV29-1 and J is TRBJ2-1, with 8 bases fitting TRBD2. The germline V gene encodes CDR1 SQVTM and CDR2 ANQGSEA. Trimming removed 6 bases from V and 4 bases from J; junction bases left unmatched: 11. The CDR3 runs to 15 residues. This CDR3 reads CSVGTGTRGYNEQFF. In nucleotides, the CDR3 is TGCAGCGTGGGCACCGGGACTAGGGGATACAATGAGCAGTTCTTC.

CDR3 protein: CSVGTGRSYEQYF. In nucleotides, the CDR3 is TGCAGCGTTGGAACGGGTAGGTCCTACGAGCAGTACTTC. The rearrangement uses TRBV29-1 and TRBJ2-7; D is undetermined. The V and J ends lost 4 bases and 1 base respectively, with 11 bases between them. The CDR3 runs 13 residues. Looked up from germline, CDR1 is SQVTM and CDR2 is ANQGSEA.

This chain joins TRBV7-2 and TRBJ2-2, with D maybe TRBD1 (5 bases). The CDR3 runs 17 residues. Germline CDR1 is SGHTA and CDR2 is FQGNSA. V dropped 2 bases and J dropped 7 bases, with 20 bases sitting between them. The CDR3 loop reads CASSLFPQGPRGGELFF. The DNA of the CDR3 is TGTGCCAGCAGCTTATTCCCCCAGGGCCCCCGCGGCGGGGAGCTGTTTTTT.

This clone showed up just once. The CDR3, as DNA: TGCGCCAGCAGCCAAGAGGTCAACCCTCCGGGGGGCTACACCTTC. It encodes CASSQEVNPPGGYTF. V gene TRBV4-1 combines with J gene TRBJ1-2; D unresolved. Trimming pared 0 bases from V and 8 bases from J, leaving 16 bases between. The CDR3 contains 15 residues. CDR1 and CDR2 (germline): MGHRA, YSYEKL.

The chain has TRBV6-5 and TRBJ2-7; 7 bases map to TRBD1. From germline, CDR1 is MNHEY and CDR2 SVGAGI. This CDR3 spans 13 amino acids. V lost 6 bases to trimming and J lost 2 bases; unmatched junction nucleotides: 4. In DNA form, the CDR3 reads TGTGCCAGCAGCAAGACAGGGACCTACGAGCAGTACTTC. It encodes CASSKTGTYEQYF.

A few counts support this clone. The chain uses TRBV19 and TRBJ2-2; D unresolved. V dropped 3 bases and J dropped 1 base, with 6 bases sitting between them. The CDR3 is made up of 14 amino acids. Germline assignment: CDR1 LNHDA and CDR2 SQIVND (reference sequence). CDR3 amino acids: CASSIRGNTGELFF. As DNA, the CDR3 is TGTGCCAGTAGTATTAGAGGGAACACCGGGGAGCTGTTTTTT.

The CDR3 reads CASSLGVDRVLHNEQFF. As DNA, the CDR3 is TGTGCCAGCAGTTTGGGGGTGGACAGGGTCTTACACAATGAGCAGTTCTTC. V and J are TRBV27 and TRBJ2-1, with TRBD1 identical over 8 bases. Germline trimming cut 3 bases from V and 5 bases from J; bases unmatched to any gene: 12. The CDR3 runs to 17 residues. CDR1 MNHEY and CDR2 SMNVEV come from the germline V gene (reference sequence).

This chain links TRBV3-1 (or the pseudogene TRBV3-2) with TRBJ2-1; D may be TRBD1 (6 bases). V was pared by 8 bases and J by 2 bases, with 13 bases between. The CDR3 is made up of 14 amino acids. Germline CDR1 and CDR2: LGHDT and YNNKEL (reference sequence). The CDR3 here is CASENREAYNEQFF. The CDR3 DNA reads TGTGCCAGCGAAAACAGGGAAGCCTACAATGAGCAGTTCTTC.